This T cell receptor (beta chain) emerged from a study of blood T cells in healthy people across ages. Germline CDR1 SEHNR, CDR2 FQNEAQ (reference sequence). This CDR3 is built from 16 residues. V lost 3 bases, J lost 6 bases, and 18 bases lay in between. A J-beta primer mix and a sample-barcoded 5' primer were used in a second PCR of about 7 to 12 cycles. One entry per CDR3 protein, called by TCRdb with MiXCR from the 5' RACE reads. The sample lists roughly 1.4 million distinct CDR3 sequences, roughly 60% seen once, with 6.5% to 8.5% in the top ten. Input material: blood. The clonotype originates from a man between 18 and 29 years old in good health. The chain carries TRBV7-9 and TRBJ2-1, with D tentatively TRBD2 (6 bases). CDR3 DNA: TGTGCCAGCAGCTTCTCTTTGGGGGGTCGCGGCAATGAGCAGTTCTTC. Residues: CASSFSLGGRGNEQFF.